A selection of T cell receptor beta chains follows, all from one sample in a study of OX40 agonist ivuxolimab in advanced cancers. Clones were sequenced by immunoSEQ multiplex PCR, and TCRdb holds only the in-frame ones, with some missing. Counted here are around 50,000 clones, about 88% occurring once; the ten biggest clones make up less than 9.5%. This sample comprised CD4+ or CD8+ T cells sorted from blood, obtained in a trial of the OX40 agonist ivuxolimab. These receptors were taken from an adult with an advanced solid tumor such as melanoma, head and neck, liver or kidney cancer. Both conserved end residues are part of each CDR3. Fields, in order: V gene, CDR3 length, CDR3 protein.

TRBV4-2 16 CASSPAGGSGTDTQYF
TRBV5-4 14 CASSRELAGYEQYF
TRBV29-1 13 CSVSTGFNQPQHF
TRBV6-1 16 CASSASIGTGGSEQYF
TRBV9 20 CASSVGDARSRGGPRNEQFF
TRBV27 11 CASSPDGEQYF
TRBV30 15 CAWTSGGPTGNTIYF
TRBV2 15 CASSAGWGSTDTQYF
TRBV5-4 13 CASSFQGAAEAFF
TRBV18 16 CASSPPGHLAKNIQYF
TRBV9 15 CASSVESGRADEQYF
TRBV10-3 14 CAIRDTGGTDTQYF
TRBV27 15 CASSYLQSSYNEQFF
TRBV30 13 CAWIDRLNSPLHF
TRBV7-2 14 CASSRGQGGYEQYF
TRBV18 16 CASSRLAGGPTDTQYF
TRBV6-4 17 CASSRGQGSDGANVLTF
TRBV7-6 14 CASSQQGANTEAFF
TRBV5-6 13 CASSLGTGDTQYF
TRBV20-1 11 CSASELPTQYF
TRBV19 14 CASSIRGSGTEAFF
TRBV4-2 15 CASSQDPGRGGEQYF
TRBV4-3 15 CASSFPGQGIAEAFF
TRBV27 15 CASSTPGTGSYEQYF
TRBV19 14 CASSSGWSHQPQHF
TRBV5-1 15 CASSPSTGGRETQYF
TRBV7-9 15 CASSPPGLASNEQFF
TRBV5-4 15 CASSAGQGTNQPQHF
TRBV18 16 CASSTQGARAGNEQFF
TRBV5-1 18 CASSLAATSGGGQETQYF
TRBV7-2 14 CASSLILSNQPQHF
TRBV5-1 14 CASSASGQGGEQYF
TRBV18 12 CASSPSDYGYTF
TRBV21-1 10 CASTANEQFF
TRBV5-4 15 CASSPLGVSYNEQFF
TRBV5-4 15 CASSLAGTGNQPQHF
TRBV29-1 14 CSVVRLVGGNEQFF
TRBV4-1 17 CASSQSGGRTVTDTQYF
TRBV10-3 18 CAISESTGGGPNTGELFF
TRBV28 13 CASSLHVNTEAFF